This TCR beta chain was sequenced in a study of blood T cell repertoires in COVID-19 (TCRdb year 2020). Study-wide context: Collaborator samples came from the United States, Italy and Spain and covered acute and convalescent phases of COVID-19. The prospective study material was composed of cDNA or gDNA derived from T cells, B-cell-depleted T cells, or PBMCs. Subjects who had been exposed to COVID-19, were actively infected with it, or had recovered from it provided the deeply sampled blood TCRbeta repertoires that made up the dataset. A freely available public database, intended as a resource for researchers studying the immune response to SARS-CoV-2, is where the repertoires were released. The samples were drawn from the first 160 participants of the ongoing ImmuneRACE study and from under 1,500 subjects provided by 6 global collaborators. Sample metadata almost always included a de-identified subject ID, COVID-19 status, age in years and sex. Where HLA class I and class II types were available, the types were taken from metadata supplied by the sample provider, not from assay-based typing. Study-wide conclusions, independent of this receptor: The amount of clinical and demographic metadata varied by source and participant and was provided uncurated.

For this clone: Its recognized antigen is unknown. No much larger clone exists at a distance of one base, and base qualities are not known.

The immunoSEQ Assay, a bias-controlled multiplex PCR, was used to amplify TCRbeta CDR3 regions from genomic DNA. Under the source paper's analysis protocol: Within the assay, amplification of reference gene primers was used to estimate how many nucleated cells each sample contained. Sequence reads were collapsed and filtered to measure the absolute abundance of every unique TCRbeta CDR3 rearrangement. For each sample, productive Simpson clonality was calculated as the square root of Simpson's diversity index across productive rearrangements. TCRdb limited this immuneACCESS table to in-frame rearrangements with V and J called. A share of clones is missing; checked studies link under half to unresolved V genes, and the rest is unexplained. The V and J calls and the clone size are those of that table, but D and trimming were determined from the DNA. The sample table contains approximately 290,000 clones; only one count was recorded for around 85% of them. The top ten constitute 0.87% of the sample.

At one collaborating source in Seattle, patients were enrolled during active infection and were followed longitudinally through the course of disease. Whole blood was collected in K2EDTA tubes by collaborating institutions according to the institutions' own protocols. For TCRbeta analysis, collaborators shipped samples in one of three forms: frozen whole blood, isolated PBMCs, or DNA extracted from either of those sample types. The CDR3, cysteine through phenylalanine, is 16 amino acids long. CDR3 DNA is the only sequence kept; it has 48 bases, read in frame from the first base. The germline V gene specifies MNHEY as CDR1 and SVGAGI as CDR2. V and J are trimmed by 0 bases and 4 bases, and the gene matches miss 6 bases of the junction.

The source of this sequence is a human donor with COVID-19, enrolled during active disease. The donor label of this sample is uncertain. Recombination connected TRBV6-5 to TRBJ1-2, with TRBD1 identical over 9 junction bases. The sample was peripheral blood. The sequence in DNA is TGTGCCAGCAGTTACTCTCGACAGGGGGTGCCCTATGGCTACACCTTC. Its product reads: CASSYSRQGVPYGYTF.